The entry below gives a single TCR beta chain sequence along with its context. Its antigen is unknown. TCRdb's copy holds only in-frame clones and misses some; the assay was immunoSEQ multiplex PCR. This sample has 25,000 to 30,000 clones, with 80% found just once. The V and J ends lost 5 bases and 6 bases, in that order; junction bases with no gene match: 4. The CDR3 extends over 13 amino acids. The germline CDR1 and CDR2 sequences are MNHEY and SMNVEV (reference sequence). This record belongs to a study of Siglec-9 on CD8 T cells in melanoma. Study results and limitations: Siglec-9 reportedly marks and regulates an effector memory CD8+ T-cell subset apparently accumulating in melanoma tumors.

This TCR came from a human donor in good health. The chain is built from TRBV27 and TRBJ1-1; TRBD1 aligns across 9 bases. Specimen: Siglec-9- CD8+ T cells sorted from blood. DNA for the CDR3: TGTGCCAGCAGTGTGGGACAGGGTTCTGAAGCTTTCTTT. Translated: CASSVGQGSEAFF.